These 30 T cell receptor beta chains came from one sample sequenced in a study of T cell clones after liver transplantation. Only in-frame clones appear in the TCRdb table, and some are missing; sequencing was by immunoSEQ multiplex PCR. There are approximately 51,000 clones in the sample; less than 90% occur only once, and around 15% lies in the top ten. This specimen consisted of CD8+ T cells from blood, obtained 12 months after liver transplant. The source of these receptors is a human patient who received a liver transplant. These T cells may partly come from the graft donor.

The chain combines TRBV4-1 with TRBJ1-1; 10 nucleotides match TRBD1. V lost 0 bases and J lost 0; bases outside the gene matches: 7. This CDR3 has 18 residues. Germline-derived CDR1 and CDR2 are MGHRA and YSYEKL. CDR3 sequence reads: CASSQDGTGVLMNTEAFF. The CDR3 nucleotides read TGCGCCAGCAGCCAAGATGGGACAGGGGTGTTGATGAACACTGAAGCTTTCTTT.

The chain carries TRBV14 and TRBJ2-1; 8 bases agree with TRBD1. The J segment lost 4 bases and the V segment lost 4 bases, leaving 3 bases of the junction unmatched. The CDR3 consists of 14 residues. From germline, CDR1 is SGHDN and CDR2 FVKESK. The DNA of the CDR3 is TGTGCCAGCAGCCCGGACAGGGCTTACAATGAGCAGTTCTTC. Translating it yields CASSPDRAYNEQFF.

This chain links TRBV6-5 with TRBJ1-1; D unresolved. CDR1 is MNHEY, CDR2 SVGAGI, per germline. The V and J ends lost 2 bases and 2 bases respectively, with 9 bases between them. This CDR3 has 14 amino acids. The CDR3 protein is CASSYAEGNTEAFF. The CDR3 nucleotides are TGTGCCAGCAGTTACGCTGAGGGTAACACTGAAGCTTTCTTT.

J is TRBJ1-1 and V is TRBV27; D might be TRBD1 (5 bases). This CDR3 region has 13 residues. Germline V gene sequence: CDR1 MNHEY, CDR2 SMNVEV (reference sequence). The V gene lost 4 bases and the J gene lost 5 bases, with 11 bases spanning the gap. The CDR3 nucleotides are TGTGCCAGCAGTTCAACAGGTAGGACTGAAGCTTTCTTT. This codes for CASSSTGRTEAFF.

Turning to this clone: The same CDR3 also results from other DNA sequences found in this sample. The chain has TRBV6-1 and TRBJ2-2; D perhaps matches TRBD1 (6 bases). This CDR3 contains 14 residues. The V end was cut by 8 bases, the J end by 6 bases, with 16 bases between. The germline V gene has CDR1 MNHNS and CDR2 SASEGT. DNA for the CDR3: TGTGCCAGCCTACAGGGAGAAGAAGCCGGGGAGCTGTTTTTT. This sequence encodes CASLQGEEAGELFF.

CDR3 bases: TGTGCCAGCAGCCACCGGCGGGGTGGGAGGGAGACCCAGTACTTC. It yields the protein CASSHRRGGRETQYF. The V call is TRBV13, the J call TRBJ2-5, with D maybe TRBD2 (6 bases). This CDR3 region has 15 residues. From germline, CDR1 is PRHDT and CDR2 FYEKMQ (reference sequence). Trimming cost V 5 bases and J 5 bases, with 18 bases left between them. Together with reference TRBV13 and TRBJ2-5, the CDR3 gives the full variable domain: AAGVIQSPRHLIKEKRETATLKCYPIPRHDTVYWYQQGPGQDPQFLISFYEKMQSDKGSIPDRFSAQQFSDYHSELNMSSLELGDSALYFCASSHRRGGRETQYFGPGTRLLVL.

This sequence joins TRBV6-6 and TRBJ1-5; D call uncertain. The germline CDR1 and CDR2 sequences are MNHNY and SVGAGI (reference sequence). The CDR3 spans 14 residues. The V gene lost 2 bases and the J gene lost 2 bases, with 7 bases spanning the gap. The chain's CDR3 is CASSYRNGNQPQHF. The CDR3 nucleotides read TGTGCCAGCAGTTACAGGAACGGCAATCAGCCCCAGCATTTT.

V gene TRBV5-5 combines with J gene TRBJ2-7; 11 bases fit TRBD2. The CDR3 extends over 17 amino acids. After removal of 4 bases from V and 0 bases from J, the junction contained 9 bases not matched to a gene. Germline-derived CDR1 and CDR2 are SGHKS and YYEKEE (reference sequence). The CDR3 protein is CASSRASGRSFSYEQYF. The CDR3 bases are TGTGCCAGCAGCCGGGCTAGCGGGAGGTCCTTCTCCTACGAGCAGTACTTC.

The rearrangement uses TRBV19 and TRBJ1-1; D gene ambiguous. There are 14 residues in the CDR3. Germline V gene sequence: CDR1 LNHDA, CDR2 SQIVND (reference sequence). V dropped 2 bases and J dropped 5 bases, with 12 bases sitting between them. The CDR3 DNA reads TGTGCCAGTAGTATAACCAGCCCGGGAACTGAAGCTTTCTTT. Its translation is CASSITSPGTEAFF.

This clone came up once. J is TRBJ2-5 and V is TRBV28; 8 nucleotides agree with TRBD1. This CDR3 spans 13 amino acids. Germline values: CDR1 MDHEN, CDR2 SYDVKM. The V segment lost 5 bases and the J segment 5 bases; nucleotides outside the gene matches: 4. The CDR3 loop is CASSPRGLETQYF. The DNA of the CDR3 is TGTGCCAGCAGTCCCAGGGGGCTGGAGACCCAGTACTTC. The full variable domain, rest sourced from reference TRBV28 and TRBJ2-5, is DVKVTQSSRYLVKRTGEKVFLECVQDMDHENMFWYRQDPGLGLRLIYFSYDVKMKEKGDIPEGYSVSREKKERFSLILESASTNQTSMYLCASSPRGLETQYFGPGTRLLVL.

The chain's CDR3 is CASSDQLAGNEQFF. CDR3 sequence (DNA): TGTGCCAGCAGTGACCAACTAGCGGGCAATGAGCAGTTCTTC. The genes are TRBV27 and TRBJ2-1, with 9 bases lining up with TRBD2. CDR1 is MNHEY and CDR2 is SMNVEV in the germline V gene (reference sequence). The J segment lost 6 bases and the V segment lost 5 bases, leaving 5 bases of the junction unmatched. This CDR3 is built from 14 residues.

The chain is built from TRBV19 and TRBJ2-3, with 9 bases identical to TRBD2. The germline gives CDR1 LNHDA, CDR2 SQIVND (reference sequence). This CDR3 contains 11 residues. V shed 7 bases and J 10 bases; nucleotides not matched to a gene: 3. In DNA, the CDR3 is TGTGCCAGTAACAGCGGGGGGTCGCAGTATTTT. It codes for CASNSGGSQYF.

The chain has TRBV28 and TRBJ2-7; 10 bases line up with TRBD1. Per germline, CDR1 MDHEN and CDR2 SYDVKM. CDR3 size: 15 residues. V shed 3 bases, J shed 3 bases, and the junction held 5 bases outside the gene matches. The CDR3 protein is CASSFGGTGVYEQYF. CDR3 nucleotides: TGTGCCAGCAGTTTTGGCGGGACAGGGGTCTACGAGCAGTACTTC.

This CDR3 reads CASSQDRDGEAFF. The CDR3 bases are TGTGCCAGCAGTCAGGACAGGGATGGTGAAGCTTTCTTT. The chain is built from TRBV2 and TRBJ1-1, with 8 bases identical to TRBD1. Germline V gene sequence: CDR1 SNHLY, CDR2 FYNNEI. This CDR3 is 13 amino acids long. Trimming removed 5 bases from V and 7 bases from J; junction bases left unmatched: 6.

V is TRBV7-8 and J is TRBJ1-1; possibly TRBD1 for D (6 bases). Germline CDR1 is SGHVS and CDR2 is FQNEAQ. The V end lost 5 bases, the J end lost 5 bases, and 15 bases lay between the germline ends. CDR3 length: 14 amino acids. The DNA of the CDR3 is TGTGCCAGCAGCCCTTACAGGGTGGGAACTGAAGCTTTCTTT. This sequence encodes CASSPYRVGTEAFF.

The chain employs TRBV21-1 and TRBJ1-1; whether TRBD1, the table's D call, matches the DNA was not checked. TRBV21-1 is labeled a pseudogene. The CDR3 runs to 17 residues. As DNA, the CDR3 is TGTGCCAGCAGCAATTGTGACAGGACCGGGGAGAAGCCTGAAGCTTTCTTT. Residues: CASSNCDRTGEKPEAFF.

The chain couples TRBV7-6 to TRBJ1-1; D gene unclear. Between the trimmed V and J ends, which lost 2 bases and 8 bases, there was a span of 12 bases. The CDR3 length is 13 residues. CDR1 and CDR2 from the germline V gene are SGHVS and FNYEAQ. The CDR3 loop is CASSLSGVAEAFF. The CDR3 bases are TGTGCCAGCAGCTTAAGTGGGGTGGCAGAAGCTTTCTTT.

This chain joins TRBV28 and TRBJ2-1; unclear D gene. The germline CDR1 and CDR2 sequences are MDHEN and SYDVKM. The CDR3 contains 15 residues. V was cut by 6 bases and J by 1 base, with 13 bases left in between. The CDR3 region is CASSRRPRSYNEQFF. The CDR3 DNA reads TGTGCCAGCAGCCGACGCCCCAGGTCCTACAATGAGCAGTTCTTC.

This chain connects TRBV7-2 to TRBJ2-7; TRBD2 agrees at 7 bases. The CDR3 is 15 amino acids. The germline CDR1 and CDR2 sequences are SGHTA and FQGNSA. Trimming took 7 bases from V and 5 from J; bases not matched to a gene: 14. This CDR3 reads CASNSRGDTADEQYF. The CDR3 bases are TGTGCCAGCAACTCCCGGGGGGATACTGCTGACGAGCAGTACTTC.

V gene TRBV7-2 combines with J gene TRBJ2-2; D unclear. Trimming removed 3 bases at V and 0 bases at J, with 2 bases between. Germline V gene sequence: CDR1 SGHTA, CDR2 FQGNSA. The CDR3 totals 13 residues. Here the CDR3 reads CASSFTNTGELFF. CDR3 DNA sequence: TGTGCCAGCAGCTTCACGAACACCGGGGAGCTGTTTTTT.

Comments on this clone: One end of the junction fails to match germline, which may point to a read error. The chain uses TRBV11-3 and TRBJ1-1; 7 bases fit TRBD1. The length of the CDR3 is 14 residues. CDR1 is SGHNT and CDR2 is YENEEA in the germline V gene. The CDR3 is CASNLDRGHNEAFF. For the CDR3, the DNA is TGTGCCAGCAACTTAGATAGGGGGCACAATGAAGCTTTCTTT. Drawing the rest from reference TRBV11-3 and TRBJ1-1, the complete variable domain is EAGVVQSPRYKIIEKKQPVAFWCNPISGHNTLYWYLQNLGQGPELLIRYENEEAVDDSQLPKDRFSAERLKGVDSTLKIQPAELGDSAVYLCASNLDRGHNEAFFGQGTRLTVV.

This chain links TRBV29-1 with TRBJ1-1; no definite D call. Germline CDR1 is SQVTM and CDR2 is ANQGSEA. The V end lost 0 bases, the J end lost 3 bases, and 17 bases lay between the germline ends. The CDR3 runs 16 residues. CDR3 amino acids: CSVEDLKGASDTEAFF. The CDR3 nucleotides are TGCAGCGTTGAAGATCTAAAGGGAGCGTCGGACACTGAAGCTTTCTTT. The whole variable domain, filled in from reference TRBV29-1 and TRBJ1-1, reads SAVISQKPSRDICQRGTSLTIQCQVDSQVTMMFWYRQQPGQSLTLIATANQGSEATYESGFVIDKFPISRPNLTFSTLTVSNMSPEDSSIYLCSVEDLKGASDTEAFFGQGTRLTVV.

V usage is TRBV27 and J usage is TRBJ1-1; no definite D call. The CDR3 runs 15 residues. Germline CDR1 MNHEY, CDR2 SMNVEV (reference sequence). V lost 1 base and J lost 3, with 12 bases in between. Here the CDR3 DNA reads TGTGCCAGCAGTTTATTTCAGGATAAGGACACTGAAGCTTTCTTT. The encoded protein is CASSLFQDKDTEAFF.

The rearrangement links TRBV7-9 to TRBJ2-1, with 8 bases matching TRBD1. J was trimmed by 6 bases and V by 3 bases; bases with no gene match: 4. CDR1 is SEHNR, CDR2 FQNEAQ, per germline (reference sequence). This CDR3 region has 14 residues. CDR3 sequence: CASSFSDRGNEQFF. CDR3 nucleotide sequence: TGTGCCAGCAGCTTCAGCGACAGGGGCAATGAGCAGTTCTTC.

The chain employs TRBV7-2 and TRBJ1-5; possible D gene TRBD1, 6 bases. Trimming took 1 base from V and 7 from J, leaving 11 bases between them. Per germline, CDR1 SGHTA and CDR2 FQGNSA. The CDR3 totals 14 residues. CDR3 in DNA: TGTGCCAGCAGCTTAGTAGGGGGTAAACAGCCCCAGCATTTT. As protein: CASSLVGGKQPQHF.

The CDR3 spells CASSVYNEQFF. The CDR3 bases are TGTGCCAGCAGCGTATACAATGAGCAGTTCTTC. The chain links TRBV13 to TRBJ2-1, with no clear D. CDR3 length: 11 residues. The germline V gene encodes CDR1 PRHDT and CDR2 FYEKMQ (reference sequence). Trimming left V 5 bases short and J 4 bases short, with 3 bases between.

V gene TRBV7-9 combines with J gene TRBJ2-1; 13 nucleotides match TRBD2. The CDR3 has 16 residues. V lost 3 bases and J lost 2; bases outside the gene matches: 1. Germline V gene lookup returns CDR1 SEHNR and CDR2 FQNEAQ (reference sequence). CDR3 residues: CASSFGTSGTYNEQFF. In DNA, the CDR3 is TGTGCCAGCAGCTTCGGGACTAGCGGGACCTACAATGAGCAGTTCTTC.

V usage is TRBV2 and J usage is TRBJ1-5; possible D gene TRBD1, 5 bases. In germline, CDR1 is SNHLY, CDR2 FYNNEI. Trimming removed 3 bases at V and 11 bases at J, with 17 bases between. The length of the CDR3 is 14 residues. CDR3 nucleotides: TGTGCCAGCAGTGAGACAGCCCGCAGAGAGGCCCAGCATTTT. Residues: CASSETARREAQHF.

This chain links TRBV6-1 with TRBJ1-5, with D possibly being TRBD1 (6 bases). Between the trimmed V and J ends, which lost 8 bases and 7 bases, there was a span of 15 bases. CDR1 and CDR2 (germline): MNHNS, SASEGT. The CDR3 totals 13 residues. This chain's CDR3 is CASGRGIEQPQHF. CDR3 in DNA: TGTGCCAGCGGGAGGGGGATAGAGCAGCCCCAGCATTTT.

The chain is built from TRBV27 and TRBJ2-7; D is perhaps TRBD1 (6 bases). In germline, CDR1 is MNHEY, CDR2 SMNVEV (reference sequence). Deletions cut 6 bases from V and 5 bases from J, with 14 bases between. CDR3 length: 13 residues. The CDR3 nucleotides read TGTGCCAGCAGGGACAGTCTCGAAAACGAGCAGTACTTC. This sequence encodes CASRDSLENEQYF.